This passage covers 27 T cell receptor beta chains from one sample sequenced in a study of CD8 T cells in Susac syndrome. An input of roughly 0.5 to 1 ug of RNA was subjected to reverse transcription using random hexamers. One entry per CDR3 protein, called by TCRdb with MiXCR from the immunoSEQ multiplex PCR reads. This sample carries 110,000 or so distinct CDR3 sequences, around 94% of them seen once, and the ten largest clones take 0.095% to 0.1%. The sample comprised CD4+ T cells from PBMCs. The receptor set was obtained from a human donor in good health.

The rearrangement uses TRBV29-1 and TRBJ2-5; unclear D gene. This CDR3 comprises 13 residues. V lost 4 bases, J lost 0 bases, and 9 bases lay in between. Looked up from germline, CDR1 is SQVTM and CDR2 is ANQGSEA. For the CDR3, the DNA is TGCAGCGTTGCTCATACCCACCAAGAGACCCAGTACTTC. This sequence encodes CSVAHTHQETQYF.

The chain combines TRBV18 with TRBJ2-5; 9 nucleotides line up with TRBD2. Germline trimming cut 4 bases from V and 5 bases from J; bases unmatched to any gene: 14. This CDR3 has 17 amino acids. Germline V gives CDR1 KGHSH, CDR2 LQKENI. The CDR3 loop reads CASSRTSSGIIKETQYF. CDR3 sequence (DNA): TGTGCCAGCTCACGAACTTCTAGCGGGATAATTAAGGAGACCCAGTACTTC. Using reference TRBV18 and TRBJ2-5 for the parts outside the CDR3, the full variable domain is NAGVMQNPRHLVRRRGQEARLRCSPMKGHSHVYWYRQLPEEGLKFMVYLQKENIIDESGMPKERFSAEFPKEGPSILRIQQVVRGDSAAYFCASSRTSSGIIKETQYFGPGTRLLVL.

The J gene is TRBJ2-4, the V gene TRBV5-8; no reliable D call. This CDR3 is 15 amino acids long. In germline, CDR1 is SGHTS, CDR2 YDEGEE. V was trimmed by 2 bases and J by 0 bases, leaving 9 bases between them. CDR3 sequence reads: CASSFKGQAKNIQYF. The CDR3 bases are TGTGCCAGCAGCTTTAAGGGTCAAGCCAAAAACATTCAGTACTTC.

V is TRBV6-5 and J is TRBJ2-2, with 7 bases identical to TRBD1. The CDR3 is 14 residues long. Germline V lookup: CDR1 MNHEY, CDR2 SVGAGI. Losses at the gene ends were 4 bases for V and 7 bases for J; bases not matched to a gene: 6. CDR3 loop: CASSWLDRDGELFF. The CDR3 DNA follows: TGTGCCAGCAGTTGGCTTGACAGGGACGGGGAGCTGTTTTTT.

The genes are TRBV3-1 and TRBJ1-2; 8 bases match TRBD1. Per germline, CDR1 LGHDT and CDR2 YNNKEL (reference sequence). The V gene end was trimmed by 4 bases and the J gene end by 4 bases; junction bases not matched to a gene: 5. This CDR3 has 14 residues. CDR3 sequence reads: CASSLRDRTYGYTF. CDR3 nucleotide sequence: TGTGCCAGCAGCCTAAGGGACAGGACCTATGGCTACACCTTC.

The V call is TRBV27, the J call TRBJ2-7, with 8 bases lining up with TRBD2. Trimming took 2 bases from V and 2 from J; bases not matched to a gene: 5. The CDR3 extends over 15 amino acids. Germline-derived CDR1 and CDR2 are MNHEY and SMNVEV (reference sequence). The CDR3 is CASSLGGRSAYEQYF. The CDR3 bases are TGTGCCAGCAGTTTAGGCGGGAGGAGCGCCTACGAGCAGTACTTC.

CDR3 region: CASSPRQIETQYF. The CDR3 region has the DNA TGTGCCAGCAGCCCCCGGCAGATAGAGACCCAGTACTTC. The chain links TRBV14 to TRBJ2-5; D gene unclear. The germline V gene has CDR1 SGHDN and CDR2 FVKESK. V was pared by 4 bases and J by 4 bases, with 10 bases between. This CDR3 is 13 amino acids long.

This chain links TRBV20-1 with TRBJ2-2; 7 bases fit TRBD1. This CDR3 comprises 13 residues. Germline lookup yields CDR1 DFQATT and CDR2 SNEGSKA (reference sequence). Trimming cost V 8 bases and J 7 bases; bases outside gene matches: 10. The CDR3: CSPTSPGGGELFF. The DNA of the CDR3 is TGCAGTCCCACGTCCCCAGGGGGCGGGGAGCTGTTTTTT.

This rearrangement joins TRBV30 to TRBJ1-1, with a tentative D call TRBD1 (5 bases). V was shortened by 2 bases and J by 5 bases, with 12 bases between the two germline ends. Germline V CDR1 and CDR2: GTSNPN, SVGIG (reference sequence). The CDR3 totals 13 residues. Here the CDR3 DNA reads TGTGCCTGGAGTATTACAGGACGAACTGAAGCTTTCTTT. This codes for CAWSITGRTEAFF.

V and J are TRBV5-1 and TRBJ2-2; D is perhaps TRBD2 (6 bases). Germline V gene data show CDR1 as SGHRS and CDR2 as YFSETQ. The CDR3 is 14 residues long. Trimming removed 3 bases from V and 3 bases from J, with 9 bases in between. The CDR3 coding sequence is TGCGCCAGCAGCTGGACGGGGGACACCGGGGAGCTGTTTTTT. Its translation: CASSWTGDTGELFF. The whole variable domain, filled in from reference TRBV5-1 and TRBJ2-2, reads KAGVTQTPRYLIKTRGQQVTLSCSPISGHRSVSWYQQTPGQGLQFLFEYFSETQRNKGNFPGRFSGRQFSNSRSEMNVSTLELGDSALYLCASSWTGDTGELFFGEGSRLTVL.

V gene TRBV6-1 combines with J gene TRBJ2-2; no definite D call. Germline V lookup: CDR1 MNHNS, CDR2 SASEGT. V lost 2 bases and J 0 bases, leaving 10 bases between the germline ends. CDR3 size: 16 residues. The CDR3 reads CASSERAGANTGELFF. CDR3 nucleotides: TGTGCCAGCAGTGAACGGGCCGGCGCGAACACCGGGGAGCTGTTTTTT.

The chain has TRBV12-5 and TRBJ2-7; weak D call: TRBD1 (5 bases). The CDR3 extends over 17 amino acids. Germline CDR1 reads LGHNT; CDR2 reads FRNRAP. The germline V and J ends were trimmed by 1 base and 2 bases, with 18 bases remaining between them. CDR3 sequence: CASGLAERQGLTYEQYF. The CDR3 DNA is TGTGCTAGTGGTTTGGCCGAGAGGCAGGGTCTCACCTACGAGCAGTACTTC. Variable domain in full (rest from reference TRBV12-5 and TRBJ2-7): DARVTQTPRHKVTEMGQEVTMRCQPILGHNTVFWYRQTMMQGLELLAYFRNRAPLDDSGMPKDRFSAEMPDATLATLKIQPSEPRDSAVYFCASGLAERQGLTYEQYFGPGTRLTVT.

V and J are TRBV6-2 or TRBV6-3 and TRBJ2-7; D is undetermined. CDR3 length equals 11 residues. Germline values: CDR1 MNHEY, CDR2 SVGEGT. V lost 6 bases to trimming and J lost 5 bases, with 8 bases between them. In DNA form, the CDR3 reads TGTGCCAGCAGCCCTCAGAACGAGCAGTACTTC. Translation gives CASSPQNEQYF.

The chain links TRBV6-2 or TRBV6-3 to TRBJ2-7, with D perhaps being TRBD1 or TRBD2 (5 bases each). The CDR3 length is 18 residues. The germline gives CDR1 MNHEY, CDR2 SVGEGT. V was clipped by 4 bases and J by 3 bases, with 25 bases between them. CDR3 DNA: TGTGCCAGCAGTTCCAACCTCGACACCGGGACGGATTTCTACGAGCAGTACTTC. It codes for CASSSNLDTGTDFYEQYF.

In DNA, the CDR3 is TGTGCCATCAGTGCCGGGGACGGACTCACAGATACGCAGTATTTT. It yields the protein CAISAGDGLTDTQYF. J is TRBJ2-3 and V is TRBV10-3; either TRBD1 or TRBD2 may supply D (5 bases each). The CDR3 has 15 amino acids. V shed 4 bases and J shed 2 bases, with 13 bases lying between them. Germline CDR1 ENHRY, CDR2 SYGVKD.

The genes are TRBV2 and TRBJ1-2; tentative D call: TRBD1 (5 bases). Germline V lookup: CDR1 SNHLY, CDR2 FYNNEI. The V gene lost 7 bases and the J gene lost 4 bases, with 28 bases spanning the gap. This CDR3 comprises 18 residues. The CDR3 reads CASTGGTQDIQKGYGYTF. DNA for the CDR3: TGTGCCAGCACCGGAGGGACCCAGGACATCCAGAAGGGCTATGGCTACACCTTC.

This CDR3 is CSVPGAANTGELFF. CDR3 DNA: TGCAGCGTCCCTGGGGCCGCGAACACCGGGGAGCTGTTTTTT. The V call is TRBV29-1, the J call TRBJ2-2; D may be TRBD1 (5 bases). The CDR3 is made up of 14 amino acids. The germline gives CDR1 SQVTM, CDR2 ANQGSEA. Between the trimmed V and J ends, which lost 6 bases and 0 bases, there was a span of 11 bases.

The chain carries TRBV7-2 and TRBJ2-7, with D tentatively TRBD2 (6 bases). Trimming took off 6 bases at V and 7 bases at J, with 22 bases between the two ends. This CDR3 is built from 15 residues. Looked up from germline, CDR1 is SGHTA and CDR2 is FQGNSA. CDR3: CASSSAGTVSREQYF. As DNA, the CDR3 is TGTGCCAGCAGTTCAGCCGGGACTGTCTCCAGGGAGCAGTACTTC.

The chain uses TRBV9 and TRBJ2-1; 10 bases are a match to TRBD2. V lost 4 bases, J lost 4 bases, and 11 bases stayed unmatched. Germline assignment: CDR1 SGDLS and CDR2 YYNGEE. The CDR3 runs to 17 residues. The CDR3 DNA reads TGTGCCAGCAGCTGGGACGGGGAACTAGCGGGGTACAATGAGCAGTTCTTC. Translating it yields CASSWDGELAGYNEQFF. Full variable domain (missing parts from reference TRBV9 and TRBJ2-1): DSGVTQTPKHLITATGQRVTLRCSPRSGDLSVYWYQQSLDQGLQFLIQYYNGEERAKGNILERFSAQQFPDLHSELNLSSLELGDSALYFCASSWDGELAGYNEQFFGPGTRLTVL.

The chain links TRBV6-2 or TRBV6-3 to TRBJ2-7; possibly TRBD2 for D (6 bases). Deletions cut 7 bases from V and 1 base from J, with 11 bases between. CDR1 and CDR2 from the germline V gene are MNHEY and SVGEGT. The CDR3 is 13 amino acids. CDR3 sequence (DNA): TGTGCCAGCACGCTAGCGAGTTCCTACGAGCAGTACTTC. Residues: CASTLASSYEQYF.

A single count supports this clonotype. This chain links TRBV19 with TRBJ2-4; TRBD1 might be the D (5 bases). Trimming took off 5 bases at V and 6 bases at J, with 14 bases between the two ends. The germline V gene encodes CDR1 LNHDA and CDR2 SQIVND (reference sequence). The CDR3 extends over 14 amino acids. In DNA form, the CDR3 reads TGTGCCAGTAGTCAGGGCACAGGTGGAAACATTCAGTACTTC. It yields the protein CASSQGTGGNIQYF. The whole variable domain, remainder taken from reference TRBV19 and TRBJ2-4, is DGGITQSPKYLFRKEGQNVTLSCEQNLNHDAMYWYRQDPGQGLRLIYYSQIVNDFQKGDIAEGYSVSREKKESFPLTVTSAQKNPTAFYLCASSQGTGGNIQYFGAGTRLSVL.

The gene calls are TRBV12-3 or TRBV12-4 and TRBJ2-7; 7 nucleotides align to TRBD1. The J segment lost 3 bases and the V segment lost 5 bases, leaving 4 bases of the junction unmatched. This CDR3 contains 13 residues. CDR3 sequence (DNA): TGTGCCAGCAGTGGACAGGCCGACTACGAGCAGTACTTC. Translation: CASSGQADYEQYF.

The chain joins TRBV19 to TRBJ2-3; TRBD1 might be the D (5 bases). This CDR3 is built from 12 residues. Trimming pared 4 bases from V and 9 bases from J, leaving 11 bases between. Germline loops: CDR1 LNHDA, CDR2 SQIVND (reference sequence). The CDR3 DNA reads as TGTGCCAGTAGTACCTCAGGGCGGACGCAGTATTTT. The encoded protein is CASSTSGRTQYF.

The chain uses TRBV5-1 and TRBJ2-5; 11 bases match TRBD1. The germline V gene has CDR1 SGHRS and CDR2 YFSETQ. The CDR3 sequence is 15 residues long. V shed 4 bases and J 5 bases; nucleotides not matched to a gene: 7. CDR3 in amino acids: CASSLRTGGVETQYF. The CDR3, as DNA: TGCGCCAGCAGCCTTCGGACAGGGGGCGTGGAGACCCAGTACTTC. The complete variable domain, with remaining parts taken from reference TRBV5-1 and TRBJ2-5, reads KAGVTQTPRYLIKTRGQQVTLSCSPISGHRSVSWYQQTPGQGLQFLFEYFSETQRNKGNFPGRFSGRQFSNSRSEMNVSTLELGDSALYLCASSLRTGGVETQYFGPGTRLLVL.

This clonotype turned up a few times. The chain links TRBV5-1 to TRBJ1-1; D is undetermined. V lost 0 bases and J lost 0, with 9 bases in between. The CDR3 runs 15 residues. Germline CDR1 and CDR2: SGHRS and YFSETQ. The CDR3 loop is CASSLEVGLNTEAFF. CDR3 bases: TGCGCCAGCAGCTTGGAAGTAGGGTTGAACACTGAAGCTTTCTTT. The entire variable domain, with the rest obtained from reference TRBV5-1 and TRBJ1-1, is as follows: KAGVTQTPRYLIKTRGQQVTLSCSPISGHRSVSWYQQTPGQGLQFLFEYFSETQRNKGNFPGRFSGRQFSNSRSEMNVSTLELGDSALYLCASSLEVGLNTEAFFGQGTRLTVV.

This rearrangement joins TRBV18 to TRBJ1-1, with D maybe TRBD1 (5 bases). Trimming left V 2 bases short and J 4 bases short, with 5 bases between. Germline V lookup: CDR1 KGHSH, CDR2 LQKENI. This CDR3 is built from 12 residues. The CDR3 region has the DNA TGTGCCAGCTCACCAGACAGCACTGAAGCTTTCTTT. Its protein product is CASSPDSTEAFF.

The rearrangement links TRBV28 to TRBJ1-1; 7 positions agree with TRBD1. The CDR3 spans 15 residues. Unmatched junction bases numbered 4, after V lost 2 bases and J lost 1 base. CDR1 and CDR2 from the germline V gene are MDHEN and SYDVKM. CDR3 residues: CASSLGDRTNTEAFF. As DNA, the CDR3 is TGTGCCAGCAGTTTAGGGGACAGAACGAACACTGAAGCTTTCTTT.